The 32 T cell receptor beta chains below come from one sample, sequenced in a study of T cell repertoires in cytomegalovirus infection. Each CDR3 protein gets one entry after TCRdb re-called the reads with MiXCR. The table includes about 770,000 distinct CDR3 sequences, about 29% detected once. Their specific antigens are unknown. The specimen comprised cultured CD8+ T cells from PBMCs, sampled from culture after CMV antigen stimulation. All receptors derive from a human donor in good health (CMV status not recorded). Some clones in this sample may be carry-over from other donors' samples.

The rearrangement joins TRBV27 to TRBJ2-1; D might be TRBD1 (5 bases). The CDR3 consists of 13 residues. CDR1 is MNHEY and CDR2 is SMNVEV in the germline V gene (reference sequence). The V end lost 5 bases, the J end lost 10 bases, and 15 bases lay between the germline ends. CDR3 nucleotides: TGTGCCAGCAGTCTTATGCAGGGTGGCGAGCAGTTCTTC. Its protein is CASSLMQGGEQFF.

The chain combines TRBV3-1 with TRBJ2-1, with D uncertain. The CDR3 contains 15 residues. The ends were cut back, 1 base at V and 2 bases at J, with 9 bases in the middle. Looked up from germline, CDR1 is LGHDT and CDR2 is YNNKEL (reference sequence). Written as DNA, the CDR3 is TGTGCCAGCAGCCAAGGGACCGACCCCTACAATGAGCAGTTCTTC. It translates to CASSQGTDPYNEQFF.

The V and J genes are TRBV29-1 and TRBJ2-1; no definite D call. The CDR3 extends over 13 amino acids. Germline V lookup: CDR1 SQVTM, CDR2 ANQGSEA. V lost 8 bases and J 0 bases, leaving 11 bases between the germline ends. CDR3 coding DNA: TGCAGCCACGACGGCAGCTCCTACAATGAGCAGTTCTTC. Amino acid sequence: CSHDGSSYNEQFF.

This clonotype was seen a handful of times. The rearrangement uses TRBV2 and TRBJ1-2; perhaps TRBD1 as D (6 bases). The CDR3 runs 14 residues. V lost 6 bases to trimming and J lost 5 bases, with 16 bases between them. Germline V lookup: CDR1 SNHLY, CDR2 FYNNEI. This CDR3 is CASSDPTGLYGYTF. CDR3 DNA: TGTGCCAGCAGCGATCCTACAGGGTTGTATGGCTACACCTTC.

V and J are TRBV15 and TRBJ1-1; D call uncertain. The V and J ends lost 0 bases and 4 bases respectively, with 6 bases between them. CDR1 is LNHNV and CDR2 is YYDKDF in the germline V gene (reference sequence). The CDR3 has 13 residues. DNA of the CDR3: TGTGCCACCAGCAGAGAAGTCAGCACTGAAGCTTTCTTT. Amino acids: CATSREVSTEAFF. The full variable domain, its missing parts supplied by reference TRBV15 and TRBJ1-1, is DAMVIQNPRYQVTQFGKPVTLSCSQTLNHNVMYWYQQKSSQAPKLLFHYYDKDFNNEADTPDNFQSRRPNTSFCFLDIRSPGLGDTAMYLCATSREVSTEAFFGQGTRLTVV.

This clonotype occurred a few times. The rearrangement joins TRBV4-1 to TRBJ1-1; 7 nucleotides match TRBD1. Unmatched junction bases numbered 4, after V lost 3 bases and J lost 0 bases. CDR1 MGHRA and CDR2 YSYEKL come from the germline V gene. The CDR3 extends over 15 amino acids. The CDR3 coding sequence is TGCGCCAGCAGCCAGAAGACAGGGTTGAACACTGAAGCTTTCTTT. Translating it yields CASSQKTGLNTEAFF.

This chain uses TRBV27 with TRBJ1-3; no clear D. The CDR3 has 17 residues. Trimming left V 6 bases short and J 4 bases short, with 22 bases between. Germline CDR1 reads MNHEY; CDR2 reads SMNVEV (reference sequence). The CDR3 coding sequence is TGTGCCAGCAGCCCACTTGGGGAAGGGATGTTGGGAAACACCATATATTTT. Translating it yields CASSPLGEGMLGNTIYF.

The CDR3 DNA sequence: TGCGCCAGCAGCCAAGTTCCGTCGGTAGGGGGACAGTCCTTCTACGAGCAGTACTTC. Its translation is CASSQVPSVGGQSFYEQYF. The chain links TRBV4-1 to TRBJ2-7; 7 bases line up with TRBD1. The V gene's germline CDR1 is MGHRA and CDR2 YSYEKL. The CDR3 loop spans 19 amino acids. V lost 1 base, J lost 3 bases, and 18 bases stayed unmatched.

In this sample, this clonotype turned up many times. V and J are TRBV7-9 and TRBJ1-2; TRBD1 might be the D (5 bases). Trimming shortened V by 8 bases and J by 0 bases, and 16 bases separated the two germline ends. The CDR3 extends over 15 amino acids. In germline, CDR1 is SEHNR, CDR2 FQNEAQ (reference sequence). The CDR3 region is CASSEVRQTNYGYTF. The CDR3 DNA is TGTGCCAGCTCCGAAGTACGACAGACTAACTATGGCTACACCTTC.

This clonotype was seen more than once but under ten times. This rearrangement joins TRBV20-1 to TRBJ1-1; D may be TRBD1 (5 bases). The CDR3 has 12 amino acids. Between the trimmed V and J ends, which lost 6 bases and 12 bases, there was a span of 20 bases. In germline, CDR1 is DFQATT, CDR2 SNEGSKA (reference sequence). The CDR3 spells CSAGGPPLSPFF. CDR3 in DNA: TGCAGTGCCGGGGGACCCCCCCTGAGTCCTTTCTTT.

This clonotype showed up many times. The DNA for the CDR3 is TGTGCCAGCAAAGGGGCAGGCTTTAATGAAAAACTGTTTTTT. It specifies CASKGAGFNEKLFF. V and J are TRBV4-2 and TRBJ1-4; D might be TRBD1 (5 bases). The CDR3 has 14 amino acids. In germline, CDR1 is LGHNA, CDR2 YNFKEQ. V lost 7 bases, J lost 4 bases, and 13 bases lay in between.

This clonotype was counted between two and nine times. The rearrangement uses TRBV28 and TRBJ1-2; 10 positions agree with TRBD1. CDR1 and CDR2 (germline): MDHEN, SYDVKM. The V and J ends lost 8 bases and 4 bases, in that order; junction bases with no gene match: 13. The CDR3 has 16 amino acids. Written as DNA, the CDR3 is TGTGCCAGCGGAACACCCGGGACAGGGGCCTCCTATGGCTACACCTTC. As protein: CASGTPGTGASYGYTF.

The CDR3 loop is CASSPTPWTYGYTF. CDR3 DNA sequence: TGCGCCAGCAGCCCAACCCCCTGGACCTATGGCTACACCTTC. The chain combines TRBV5-1 with TRBJ1-2; D not certain. This CDR3 has 14 amino acids. Trimming took 4 bases from V and 4 from J, leaving 14 bases between them. Per germline, CDR1 SGHRS and CDR2 YFSETQ.

There are a few counts of this clonotype. The CDR3 region has the DNA TGTGCCAGTAGTATTTTGGGCAGCGGCGATGAGCAGTTCTTC. Residues: CASSILGSGDEQFF. The genes are TRBV19 and TRBJ2-1; TRBD2 is a possible D gene (5 bases). The ends were cut back, 3 bases at V and 8 bases at J, with 14 bases in the middle. Germline values: CDR1 LNHDA, CDR2 SQIVND (reference sequence). The CDR3 spans 14 residues.

Ten or more counts support this clonotype. This chain uses TRBV7-2 with TRBJ2-1; 9 positions match TRBD2. J lost 3 bases, V lost 5 bases, and 11 bases had no gene match. The CDR3 length is 17 residues. Germline CDR1 SGHTA, CDR2 FQGNSA. The chain's CDR3 is CASSLPGASGIYNEQFF. The CDR3 DNA reads as TGTGCCAGCAGCCTCCCCGGGGCTAGCGGGATCTACAATGAGCAGTTCTTC.

This clonotype was seen only a few times. The gene calls are TRBV7-6 and TRBJ1-1; 8 nucleotides match TRBD1. The V segment lost 2 bases and the J segment 0 bases; nucleotides outside the gene matches: 11. Germline-derived CDR1 and CDR2 are SGHVS and FNYEAQ. CDR3 length equals 18 residues. Here the CDR3 reads CASSLTGRGPEMNTEAFF. DNA of the CDR3: TGTGCCAGCAGCTTAACGGGCAGGGGGCCCGAGATGAACACTGAAGCTTTCTTT.

J is TRBJ2-3 and V is TRBV9; 8 bases are shared with TRBD1. The CDR3 contains 14 residues. The germline V gene has CDR1 SGDLS and CDR2 YYNGEE. J gave up 2 bases and V 2 bases, and 1 base lay outside the gene matches. CDR3 DNA sequence: TGTGCCAGCAGCGTCCAGGGGGCCACAGATACGCAGTATTTT. Amino acid sequence: CASSVQGATDTQYF.

There are a few counts of this clonotype. This sequence joins TRBV5-5 and TRBJ1-1, with 8 positions matching TRBD1. This CDR3 contains 13 residues. Looked up from germline, CDR1 is SGHKS and CDR2 is YYEKEE (reference sequence). V shed 4 bases and J 13 bases; nucleotides not matched to a gene: 12. In DNA form, the CDR3 reads TGTGCCAGCAGCGGTGCGTGGAGAGACAGGGGTTTCTTT. Translation gives CASSGAWRDRGFF.

The rearrangement links TRBV12-3 or TRBV12-4 to TRBJ1-6; D ambiguous. V was shortened by 3 bases and J by 9 bases, with 18 bases between the two germline ends. This CDR3 has 16 amino acids. The CDR3, as DNA: TGTGCCAGCAGTTTCCTCCTCCGAGGGCTCCCTTCACCCCTCCACTTT. It translates to CASSFLLRGLPSPLHF.

This clonotype occurred a few times. The V gene is TRBV6-2 or TRBV6-3, the J gene TRBJ2-7; D possibly corresponds to TRBD1 (6 bases). The CDR3 is 14 residues long. The germline gives CDR1 MNHEY, CDR2 SVGEGT. V lost 6 bases and J lost 2, with 14 bases in between. Here the CDR3 reads CASRSTGNPYEQYV. The CDR3 DNA follows: TGTGCCAGCAGATCAACAGGGAATCCCTACGAGCAGTACGTC.

In its sample, this clonotype was seen a few times. CDR3 in DNA: TGTGCCAGCAGTTTCCCCAGGACAGATGAGAACACTGAAGCTTTCTTT. It yields the protein CASSFPRTDENTEAFF. The chain joins TRBV12-3 or TRBV12-4 to TRBJ1-1; perhaps TRBD1 as D (6 bases). Trimming pared 3 bases from V and 1 base from J, leaving 15 bases between. This CDR3 spans 16 amino acids.

This clonotype was counted only a few times. This CDR3 reads CASTPPVRLAGYNEQFF. The CDR3 DNA reads TGTGCCAGCACCCCTCCGGTGCGACTAGCGGGGTACAATGAGCAGTTCTTC. The rearrangement uses TRBV7-2 and TRBJ2-1; 11 nucleotides line up with TRBD2. CDR1 and CDR2 (germline): SGHTA, FQGNSA. The trim removed 7 bases at V and 4 bases at J, leaving 12 bases unmatched. The CDR3 totals 17 residues.

The V call is TRBV6-6, the J call TRBJ2-3, with D tentatively TRBD2 (7 bases). Trimming removed 0 bases from V and 5 bases from J, with 12 bases in between. This CDR3 has 15 residues. Germline CDR1 and CDR2: MNHNY and SVGAGI (reference sequence). CDR3 residues: CASSYSLGGGDTQYF. Written as DNA, the CDR3 is TGTGCCAGCAGTTACTCCCTAGGGGGGGGAGATACGCAGTATTTT.

The rearrangement links TRBV5-1 to TRBJ2-5; 13 positions agree with TRBD2. The length of the CDR3 is 16 residues. V trimming: 4 bases; J trimming: 5 bases; junction bases outside the gene matches: 8. CDR1 and CDR2 (germline): SGHRS, YFSETQ. The CDR3 loop reads CASSVILAGGPETQYF. DNA for the CDR3: TGCGCCAGCAGCGTCATACTAGCGGGGGGGCCGGAGACCCAGTACTTC.

This chain uses TRBV7-4 with TRBJ1-3, with D possibly TRBD1 on 6 matching bases. Germline-derived CDR1 and CDR2 are SGHVT and SQSDAQ. V lost 2 bases to trimming and J lost 0 bases, with 29 bases between them. The CDR3 totals 22 residues. The CDR3 loop is CASSLPAPSLQPGESSGNTIYF. CDR3 in DNA: TGTGCCAGCAGCTTACCCGCCCCGTCCCTTCAGCCAGGGGAGAGCTCTGGAAACACCATATATTTT.

The chain employs TRBV20-1 and TRBJ2-7; 7 positions match TRBD1. The V and J ends lost 3 bases and 2 bases, in that order; junction bases with no gene match: 4. The CDR3 is made up of 13 amino acids. Germline V gene lookup returns CDR1 DFQATT and CDR2 SNEGSKA (reference sequence). The CDR3 DNA reads as TGCAGTGCTAGTGACAGGGAGACCTACGAGCAGTACTTC. Translated: CSASDRETYEQYF.

The chain carries TRBV28 and TRBJ1-1, with D unresolved. Trimming removed 3 bases from V and 1 base from J, with 6 bases in between. The CDR3 length is 13 residues. Germline loops: CDR1 MDHEN, CDR2 SYDVKM. The CDR3 loop is CASSLWSNTEAFF. The DNA for the CDR3 is TGTGCCAGCAGTTTGTGGTCGAACACTGAAGCTTTCTTT.

This clonotype has more than one count but fewer than ten. The rearrangement links TRBV28 to TRBJ1-4; D call uncertain. This CDR3 contains 17 residues. The V end was cut by 3 bases, the J end by 0 bases, with 14 bases between. Germline CDR1 and CDR2: MDHEN and SYDVKM. CDR3 coding DNA: TGTGCCAGCAGTTTTCCCCAGAGACTATCAACTAATGAAAAACTGTTTTTT. The encoded protein is CASSFPQRLSTNEKLFF.

This clonotype showed up just once. A much more abundant neighbour one base away suggests this may be a read error. V is TRBV6-8 and J is TRBJ2-2; D might be TRBD2 (6 bases). Germline assignment: CDR1 MNHGY and CDR2 SAAAGT. The CDR3 sequence is 17 residues long. CDR3 residues: CASSLAGPFTNTGELCF. In DNA form, the CDR3 reads TGTGCCAGCAGTTTGGCGGGACCCTTTACGAACACCGGGGAGCTGTGTTTT.

This clonotype was counted between two and nine times. The chain joins TRBV12-3 or TRBV12-4 to TRBJ1-6; D gene unclear. Trimming shortened V by 3 bases and J by 7 bases, and 10 bases separated the two germline ends. This CDR3 region has 14 residues. The CDR3 coding sequence is TGTGCCAGCAGTTTGGCTCTCGGGAATTCACCCCTCCACTTT. Protein sequence: CASSLALGNSPLHF.

This clonotype was seen only a few times. V gene TRBV6-2 or TRBV6-3 combines with J gene TRBJ2-4; D is possibly TRBD1 (6 bases). The germline V gene has CDR1 MNHEY and CDR2 SVGEGT. The CDR3 loop spans 18 amino acids. Trimming removed 3 bases from V and 15 bases from J, with 33 bases in between. The CDR3 spells CASSYGGTRPQDYFSAYF. CDR3 bases: TGTGCCAGCAGTTATGGGGGCACTAGACCACAGGATTACTTCTCGGCGTACTTC.

For this clonotype: This may stem from a read error, because a much larger clone lies one nucleotide away. The genes are TRBV7-6 and TRBJ1-1; no definite D call. V was shortened by 0 bases and J by 12 bases, with 20 bases between the two germline ends. From germline, CDR1 is SGHVS and CDR2 FNYEAQ. The CDR3 runs to 15 residues. The chain's CDR3 is CASSLAQEDLNRTFF. The DNA for the CDR3 is TGTGCCAGCAGCTTAGCGCAGGAGGACCTAAACCGGACTTTCTTT.